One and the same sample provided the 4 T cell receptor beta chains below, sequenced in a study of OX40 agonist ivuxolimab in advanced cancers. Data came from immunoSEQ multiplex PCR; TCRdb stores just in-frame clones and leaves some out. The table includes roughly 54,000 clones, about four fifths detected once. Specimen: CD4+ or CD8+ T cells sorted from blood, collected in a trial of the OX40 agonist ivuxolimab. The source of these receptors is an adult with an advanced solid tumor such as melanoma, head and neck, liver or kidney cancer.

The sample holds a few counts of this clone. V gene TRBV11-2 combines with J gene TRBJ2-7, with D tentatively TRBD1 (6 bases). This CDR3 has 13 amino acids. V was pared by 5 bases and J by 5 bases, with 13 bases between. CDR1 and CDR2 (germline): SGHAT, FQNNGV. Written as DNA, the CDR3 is TGTGCCAGCAGCCGCCGGGACATCAACGAGCAGTACTTC. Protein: CASSRRDINEQYF.

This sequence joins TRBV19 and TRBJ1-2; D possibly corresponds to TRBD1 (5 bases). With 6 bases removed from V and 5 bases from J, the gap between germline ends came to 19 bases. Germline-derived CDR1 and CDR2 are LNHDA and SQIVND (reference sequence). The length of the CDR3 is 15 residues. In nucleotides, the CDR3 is TGTGCCAGTAGCAACCTGGGGGGGATTGGGTATGGCTACACCTTC. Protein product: CASSNLGGIGYGYTF.

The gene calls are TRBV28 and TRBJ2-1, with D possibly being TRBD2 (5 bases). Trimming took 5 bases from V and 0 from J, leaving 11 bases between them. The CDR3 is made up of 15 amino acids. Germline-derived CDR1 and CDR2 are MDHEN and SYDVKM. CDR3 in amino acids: CASSPTGDSYNEQFF. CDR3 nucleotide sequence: TGTGCCAGCAGTCCCACCGGGGACTCCTACAATGAGCAGTTCTTC.

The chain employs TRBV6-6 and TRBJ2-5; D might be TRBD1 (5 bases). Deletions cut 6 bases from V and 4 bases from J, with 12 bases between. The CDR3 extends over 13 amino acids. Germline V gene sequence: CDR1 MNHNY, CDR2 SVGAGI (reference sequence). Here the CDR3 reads CASSRDRVETQYF. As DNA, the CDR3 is TGTGCCAGCAGCAGGGATAGGGTAGAGACCCAGTACTTC.